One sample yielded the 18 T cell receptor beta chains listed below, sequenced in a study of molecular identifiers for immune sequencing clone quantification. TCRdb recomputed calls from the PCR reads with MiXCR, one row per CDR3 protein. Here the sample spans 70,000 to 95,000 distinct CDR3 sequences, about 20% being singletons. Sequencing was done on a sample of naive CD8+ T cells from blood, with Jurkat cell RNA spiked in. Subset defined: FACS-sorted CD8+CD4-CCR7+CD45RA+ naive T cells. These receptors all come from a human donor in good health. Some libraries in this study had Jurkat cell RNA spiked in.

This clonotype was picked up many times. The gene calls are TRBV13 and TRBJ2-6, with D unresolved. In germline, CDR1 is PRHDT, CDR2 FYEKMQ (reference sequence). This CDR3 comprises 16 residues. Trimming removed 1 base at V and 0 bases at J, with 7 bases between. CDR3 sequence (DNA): TGTGCCAGCAGCTTAGACCGCAGCTCTGGGGCCAACGTCCTGACTTTC. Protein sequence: CASSLDRSSGANVLTF.

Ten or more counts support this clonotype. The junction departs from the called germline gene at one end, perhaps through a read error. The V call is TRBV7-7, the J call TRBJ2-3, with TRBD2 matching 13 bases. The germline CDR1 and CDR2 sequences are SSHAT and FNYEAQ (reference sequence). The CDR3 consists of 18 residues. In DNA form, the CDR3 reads TGTGCTAGCAGTTCCGGGACTAGCGGGATATCGGGCACAGATACGCAGTATTTT. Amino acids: CASSSGTSGISGTDTQYF.

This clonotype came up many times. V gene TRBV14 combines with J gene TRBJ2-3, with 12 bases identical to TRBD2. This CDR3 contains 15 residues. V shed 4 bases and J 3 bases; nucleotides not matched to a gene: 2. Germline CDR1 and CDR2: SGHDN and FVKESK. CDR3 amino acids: CASSLLAGGTDTQYF. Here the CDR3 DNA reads TGTGCCAGCAGCCTTCTAGCGGGAGGGACAGATACGCAGTATTTT.

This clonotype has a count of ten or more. CDR3 sequence: CASSSGTGDEKLFF. The CDR3 region has the DNA TGTGCCAGCAGTTCCGGGACAGGGGACGAAAAACTGTTTTTT. The V and J genes are TRBV12-3 or TRBV12-4 and TRBJ1-4, with 10 nucleotides matching TRBD1. The V segment lost 4 bases and the J segment 8 bases; nucleotides outside the gene matches: 4. The CDR3 sequence is 14 residues long.

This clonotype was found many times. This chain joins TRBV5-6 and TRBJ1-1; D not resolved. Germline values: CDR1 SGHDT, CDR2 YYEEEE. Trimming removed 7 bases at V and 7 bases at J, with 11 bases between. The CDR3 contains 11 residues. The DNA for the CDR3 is TGTGCCAGCTTCGCGGAGGGTGAAGCTTTCTTT. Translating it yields CASFAEGEAFF.

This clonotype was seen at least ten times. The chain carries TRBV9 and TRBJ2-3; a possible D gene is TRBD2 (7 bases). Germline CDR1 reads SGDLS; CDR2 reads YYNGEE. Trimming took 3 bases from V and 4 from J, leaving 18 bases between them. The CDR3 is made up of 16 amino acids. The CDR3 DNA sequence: TGTGCCAGCAGCGCGGAGATGGGCGGGGGCTCAGATACGCAGTATTTT. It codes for CASSAEMGGGSDTQYF.

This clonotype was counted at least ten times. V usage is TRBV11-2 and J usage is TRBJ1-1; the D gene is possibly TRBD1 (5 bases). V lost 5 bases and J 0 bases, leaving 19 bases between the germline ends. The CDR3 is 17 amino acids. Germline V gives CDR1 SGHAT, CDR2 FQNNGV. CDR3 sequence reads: CASSTLTGAGLNTEAFF. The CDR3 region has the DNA TGTGCCAGCAGCACCCTGACGGGCGCAGGGCTGAACACTGAAGCTTTCTTT.

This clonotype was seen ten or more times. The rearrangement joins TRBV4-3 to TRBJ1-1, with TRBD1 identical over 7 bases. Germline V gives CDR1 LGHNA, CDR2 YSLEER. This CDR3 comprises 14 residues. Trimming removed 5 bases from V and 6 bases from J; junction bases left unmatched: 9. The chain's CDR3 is CASSAGQTGPEAFF. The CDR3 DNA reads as TGCGCCAGCAGCGCGGGACAGACTGGTCCTGAAGCTTTCTTT.

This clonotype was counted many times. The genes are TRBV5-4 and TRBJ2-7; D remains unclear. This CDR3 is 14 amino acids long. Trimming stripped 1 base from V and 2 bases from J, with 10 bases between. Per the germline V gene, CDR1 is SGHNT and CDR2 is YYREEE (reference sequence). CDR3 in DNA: TGTGCCAGCAGCTTGTCTGGCATCACCTACGAGCAGTACTTC. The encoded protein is CASSLSGITYEQYF.

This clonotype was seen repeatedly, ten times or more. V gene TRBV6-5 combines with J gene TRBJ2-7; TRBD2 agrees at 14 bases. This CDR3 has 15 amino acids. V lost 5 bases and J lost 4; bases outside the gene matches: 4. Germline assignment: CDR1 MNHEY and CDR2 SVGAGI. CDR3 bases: TGTGCCAGCAGTGAGACTAGCGGGGGGGATTACGAGCAGTACTTC. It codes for CASSETSGGDYEQYF.

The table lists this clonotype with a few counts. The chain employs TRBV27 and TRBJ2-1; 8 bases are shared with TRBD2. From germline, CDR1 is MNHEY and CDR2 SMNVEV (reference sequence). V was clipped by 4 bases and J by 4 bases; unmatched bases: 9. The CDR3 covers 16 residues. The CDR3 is CASSSLQTSEYNEQFF. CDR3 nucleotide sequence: TGTGCCAGCAGTTCACTACAGACTAGCGAGTACAATGAGCAGTTCTTC.

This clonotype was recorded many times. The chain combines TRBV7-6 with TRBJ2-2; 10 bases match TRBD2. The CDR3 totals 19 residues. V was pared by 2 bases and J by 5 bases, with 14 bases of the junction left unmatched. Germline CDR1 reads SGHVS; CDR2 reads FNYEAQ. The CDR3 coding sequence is TGTGCCAGCAGCTTAAATTCAAGAGCGGGAGGGCCGGGAACCGGGGAGCTGTTTTTT. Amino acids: CASSLNSRAGGPGTGELFF.

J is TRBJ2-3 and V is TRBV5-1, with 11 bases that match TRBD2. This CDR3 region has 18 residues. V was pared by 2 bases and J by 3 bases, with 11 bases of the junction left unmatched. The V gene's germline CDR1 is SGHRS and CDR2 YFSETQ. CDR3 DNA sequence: TGCGCCAGCAGCTTTCTGGGACTAGCGGAAATTCTAACAGATACGCAGTATTTT. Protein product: CASSFLGLAEILTDTQYF.

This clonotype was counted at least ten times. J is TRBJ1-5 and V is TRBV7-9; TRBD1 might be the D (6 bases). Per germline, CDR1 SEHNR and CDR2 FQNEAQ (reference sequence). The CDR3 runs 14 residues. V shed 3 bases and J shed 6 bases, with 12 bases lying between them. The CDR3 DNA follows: TGTGCCAGCAGCTTGGGGGGGGCTGGTCAGCCCCAGCATTTT. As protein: CASSLGGAGQPQHF. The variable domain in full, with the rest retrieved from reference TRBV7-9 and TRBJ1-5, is DTGVSQNPRHKITKRGQNVTFRCDPISEHNRLYWYRQTLGQGPEFLTYFQNEAQLEKSRLLSDRFSAERPKGSFSTLEIQRTEQGDSAMYLCASSLGGAGQPQHFGDGTRLSIL.

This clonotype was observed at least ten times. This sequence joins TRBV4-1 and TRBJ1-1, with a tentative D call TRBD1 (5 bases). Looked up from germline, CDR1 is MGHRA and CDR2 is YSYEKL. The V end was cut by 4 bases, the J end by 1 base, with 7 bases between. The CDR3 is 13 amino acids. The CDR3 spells CASSLDRNTEAFF. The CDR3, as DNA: TGCGCCAGCAGCCTAGACAGGAACACTGAAGCTTTCTTT.

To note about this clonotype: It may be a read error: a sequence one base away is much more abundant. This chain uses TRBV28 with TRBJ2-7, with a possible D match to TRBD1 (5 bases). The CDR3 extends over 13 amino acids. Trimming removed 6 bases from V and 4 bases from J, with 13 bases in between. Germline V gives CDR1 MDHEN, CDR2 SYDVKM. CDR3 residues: CASREGARYEQYF. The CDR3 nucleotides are TGTGCCAGCAGAGAAGGGGCCCGGTACGAGCAGTACTTC.

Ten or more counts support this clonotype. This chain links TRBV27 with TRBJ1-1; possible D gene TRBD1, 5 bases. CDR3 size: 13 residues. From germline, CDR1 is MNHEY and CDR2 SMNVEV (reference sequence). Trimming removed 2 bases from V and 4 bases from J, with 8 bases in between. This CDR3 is CASSLRQPTEAFF. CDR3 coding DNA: TGTGCCAGCAGTTTACGACAGCCCACTGAAGCTTTCTTT.

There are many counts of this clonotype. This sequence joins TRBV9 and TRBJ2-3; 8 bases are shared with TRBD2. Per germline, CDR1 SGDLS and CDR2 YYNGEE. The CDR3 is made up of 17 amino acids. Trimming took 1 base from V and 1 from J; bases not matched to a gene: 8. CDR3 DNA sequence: TGTGCCAGCAGCGTACCTAGGGCGGGGGGACGCACAGATACGCAGTATTTT. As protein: CASSVPRAGGRTDTQYF.